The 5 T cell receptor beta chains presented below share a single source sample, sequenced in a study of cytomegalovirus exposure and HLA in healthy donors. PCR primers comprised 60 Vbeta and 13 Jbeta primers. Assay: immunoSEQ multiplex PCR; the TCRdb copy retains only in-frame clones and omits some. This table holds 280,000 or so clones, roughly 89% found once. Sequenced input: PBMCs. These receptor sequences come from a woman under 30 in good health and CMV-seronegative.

The CDR3 loop is CAIQERAEDTQYF. DNA of the CDR3: TGTGCCATCCAGGAGCGGGCCGAAGATACGCAGTATTTT. The chain links TRBV10-3 to TRBJ2-3, with D possibly matching TRBD2 (6 bases). The CDR3 extends over 13 amino acids. The germline V gene has CDR1 ENHRY and CDR2 SYGVKD. Trimming stripped 8 bases from V and 5 bases from J, with 14 bases between.

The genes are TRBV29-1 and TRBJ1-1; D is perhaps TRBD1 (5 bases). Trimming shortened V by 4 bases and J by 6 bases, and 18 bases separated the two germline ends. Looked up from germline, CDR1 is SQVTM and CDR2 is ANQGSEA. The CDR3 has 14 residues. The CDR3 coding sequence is TGCAGCGTTGGGCAGGGAATCGGAGTCGCTGAAGCTTTCTTT. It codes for CSVGQGIGVAEAFF.

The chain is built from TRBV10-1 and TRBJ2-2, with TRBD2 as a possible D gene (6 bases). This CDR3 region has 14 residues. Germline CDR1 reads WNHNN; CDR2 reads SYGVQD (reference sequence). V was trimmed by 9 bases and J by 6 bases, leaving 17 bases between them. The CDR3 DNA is TGCGCCAGGAACAGTAACCGGGGGTCCGGGGAGCTGTTTTTT. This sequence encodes CARNSNRGSGELFF.

The CDR3 protein is CASSAGQGTVTGELFF. The CDR3 region has the DNA TGCGCCAGCAGCGCCGGACAGGGAACAGTCACCGGGGAGCTGTTTTTT. This chain joins TRBV5-1 and TRBJ2-2, with 8 bases fitting TRBD1. The CDR3 sequence is 16 residues long. CDR1 SGHRS and CDR2 YFSETQ come from the germline V gene. Trimming took 4 bases from V and 4 from J; bases not matched to a gene: 9.

The CDR3 sequence: CASRSRETQYF. Written as DNA, the CDR3 is TGTGCCAGTAGGTCCAGGGAGACCCAGTACTTC. V and J are TRBV7-9 and TRBJ2-5; D gene ambiguous. V lost 9 bases, J lost 5 bases, and 10 bases lay in between. CDR1 and CDR2 (germline): SEHNR, FQNEAQ (reference sequence). The CDR3 covers 11 residues.